The source of this T cell receptor beta chain is a study of blood T cell repertoires in COVID-19. Generated by immunoSEQ multiplex PCR, the TCRdb table keeps only in-frame clones and is missing some. The data show about 100,000 clones, around 91% seen once. V gave up 6 bases and J gave up 4 bases; unmatched junction bases: 6. The length of the CDR3 is 14 residues. Germline V lookup: CDR1 MNHEY, CDR2 SVGAGI. A Seattle source enrolled patients during active infection and followed them longitudinally. This sequence originates from a man aged 18 to 30 with COVID-19, enrolled during active disease. Source material: peripheral blood. This rearrangement joins TRBV6-5 to TRBJ2-5, with 9 bases fitting TRBD1. As DNA, the CDR3 is TGTGCCAGCAGCCTGATGACAGGGGGAGAGACCCAGTACTTC. It yields the protein CASSLMTGGETQYF.